This entry lists 32 T cell receptor beta chains sequenced from one sample in a study of T-cell reconstitution after alpha-beta-depleted transplantation in children. Researchers prepared the TCRbeta library using unique molecular identifiers, the study reports. TCRdb re-derived calls from the PCR reads in MiXCR, one entry per CDR3 protein. The repertoire holds 500,000 or so distinct CDR3 sequences, with around 10% as singletons. The sequencing used PBMCs, mostly from graft donor cells, collected 180 days after TCRalphabeta/CD19-depleted stem cell transplant. Receptors were obtained from a female patient between 2 and 15 years old who had a stem cell transplant for aplastic anemia, so the T cells may come from the graft donor.

At least ten counts were recorded for this clonotype. The gene calls are TRBV4-1 and TRBJ2-3; D is unresolved. Germline CDR1 reads MGHRA; CDR2 reads YSYEKL. V gave up 0 bases and J gave up 7 bases, with 2 bases separating them. CDR3 length equals 11 residues. CDR3 sequence: CASSQENTQYF. The CDR3 bases are TGCGCCAGCAGCCAAGAGAATACGCAGTATTTT.

This clonotype was recorded once. The CDR3 does not end in the conserved phenylalanine or tryptophan, so this is likely a read error. The gene calls are TRBV19 and TRBJ2-3, with D perhaps being TRBD1 or TRBD2 (5 bases each). This CDR3 has 18 residues. V was shortened by 3 bases and J by 6 bases, with 25 bases between the two germline ends. Germline V gives CDR1 LNHDA, CDR2 SQIVND (reference sequence). The CDR3 nucleotides read TGTGCCAGTAGTATCAAACCGGGGACCCTGAGGGTTACGGATACGCAGTATTTG. This translates into CASSIKPGTLRVTDTQYL.

This clonotype was picked up a small number of times. V is TRBV10-3 and J is TRBJ2-1, with no clear D. There are 14 residues in the CDR3. In germline, CDR1 is ENHRY, CDR2 SYGVKD. Trimming removed 0 bases at V and 10 bases at J, with 13 bases between. The CDR3 loop reads CAISESWTPGEQFF. CDR3 coding DNA: TGTGCCATCAGTGAGTCGTGGACGCCCGGGGAGCAGTTCTTC.

This clonotype was detected many times. V and J are TRBV20-1 and TRBJ2-1, with unresolved D. V lost 2 bases and J lost 2, with 4 bases in between. The length of the CDR3 is 12 residues. From germline, CDR1 is DFQATT and CDR2 SNEGSKA (reference sequence). CDR3 DNA sequence: TGCAGTGCTAGAAACCCCTACAATGAGCAGTTCTTC. It encodes CSARNPYNEQFF.

In its sample, this clonotype was seen many times. The J gene is TRBJ2-5, the V gene TRBV29-1; maybe TRBD2 (6 bases). CDR3 length: 14 residues. The V and J ends lost 3 bases and 5 bases respectively, with 16 bases between them. Germline CDR1 SQVTM, CDR2 ANQGSEA. CDR3: CSVDGLAMTETQYF. CDR3 nucleotide sequence: TGCAGCGTTGATGGGCTAGCGATGACGGAGACCCAGTACTTC. Complete variable domain (other parts from reference TRBV29-1 and TRBJ2-5): SAVISQKPSRDICQRGTSLTIQCQVDSQVTMMFWYRQQPGQSLTLIATANQGSEATYESGFVIDKFPISRPNLTFSTLTVSNMSPEDSSIYLCSVDGLAMTETQYFGPGTRLLVL.

The rearrangement uses TRBV29-1 and TRBJ2-6, with D perhaps TRBD2 (5 bases). Trimming cost V 4 bases and J 7 bases, with 17 bases left between them. The CDR3 is 15 residues long. Germline V gene data show CDR1 as SQVTM and CDR2 as ANQGSEA. The CDR3: CSVVGGPGTANVLTF. The DNA for the CDR3 is TGCAGCGTTGTTGGCGGGCCGGGTACCGCCAACGTCCTGACTTTC.

The V and J genes are TRBV9 and TRBJ1-6, with a tentative D call TRBD1 (5 bases). Trimming took 3 bases from V and 9 from J, leaving 19 bases between them. The CDR3 runs 16 residues. Germline CDR1 reads SGDLS; CDR2 reads YYNGEE. This CDR3 is CASSGASGTPFSPLHF. The DNA for the CDR3 is TGTGCCAGCAGCGGCGCCTCCGGGACTCCATTTTCACCCCTCCACTTT.

This clonotype was detected a few times. The rearrangement joins TRBV11-3 to TRBJ2-1; D ambiguous. Germline V gives CDR1 SGHNT, CDR2 YENEEA. V lost 8 bases and J lost 3, with 11 bases in between. This CDR3 contains 13 residues. The CDR3 loop is CASGDMVYNEQFF. The CDR3, as DNA: TGTGCCAGCGGAGACATGGTCTACAATGAGCAGTTCTTC. Variable domain in full (rest from reference TRBV11-3 and TRBJ2-1): EAGVVQSPRYKIIEKKQPVAFWCNPISGHNTLYWYLQNLGQGPELLIRYENEEAVDDSQLPKDRFSAERLKGVDSTLKIQPAELGDSAVYLCASGDMVYNEQFFGPGTRLTVL.

This rearrangement joins TRBV4-2 to TRBJ2-3, with TRBD2 as a possible D gene (6 bases). CDR1 and CDR2 from the germline V gene are LGHNA and YNFKEQ. The length of the CDR3 is 19 residues. V was trimmed by 1 base and J by 0 bases, leaving 20 bases between them. As DNA, the CDR3 is TGTGCCAGCAGCCAAGCCATCGGGGCCGGGAGCACTAGCACAGATACGCAGTATTTT. Its protein product is CASSQAIGAGSTSTDTQYF.

This clonotype was recorded a few times. The chain combines TRBV29-1 with TRBJ2-3; 7 bases are a match to TRBD2. V gave up 4 bases and J gave up 4 bases; unmatched junction bases: 17. Germline-derived CDR1 and CDR2 are SQVTM and ANQGSEA. This CDR3 contains 17 residues. The CDR3 DNA reads TGCAGCGTTGGGTATCATGCGGGAGCAAAGGGTGCAGATACGCAGTATTTT. Translating gives CSVGYHAGAKGADTQYF.

This sequence joins TRBV29-1 and TRBJ1-1; TRBD1 agrees at 7 bases. V shed 4 bases and J 1 base; nucleotides not matched to a gene: 6. This CDR3 is 14 amino acids long. Germline CDR1 SQVTM, CDR2 ANQGSEA. As DNA, the CDR3 is TGCAGCGTTGCTTCCAGGGGGGGGAACACTGAAGCTTTCTTT. Protein: CSVASRGGNTEAFF.

This clonotype was seen ten or more times. The CDR3 DNA follows: TGTGCCAGCAGTTTATGGGGGAACACTGAAGCTTTCTTT. It is translated as CASSLWGNTEAFF. This rearrangement joins TRBV28 to TRBJ1-1; unclear D gene. Trimming pared 0 bases from V and 1 base from J, leaving 3 bases between. This CDR3 has 13 residues. Germline V gene lookup returns CDR1 MDHEN and CDR2 SYDVKM.

This clonotype was observed at least ten times. The chain employs TRBV7-2 and TRBJ1-5; no clear D. The CDR3 length is 13 residues. CDR1 is SGHTA, CDR2 FQGNSA, per germline. Trimming removed 3 bases at V and 5 bases at J, with 8 bases between. DNA of the CDR3: TGTGCCAGCAGCTTCTCACTGGATCAGCCCCAGCATTTT. Amino acids: CASSFSLDQPQHF.

This clonotype was detected ten times or more. This chain links TRBV2 with TRBJ2-5; 13 nucleotides line up with TRBD2. The CDR3 has 19 amino acids. V trimming: 4 bases; J trimming: 9 bases; junction bases outside the gene matches: 20. The germline CDR1 and CDR2 sequences are SNHLY and FYNNEI. Here the CDR3 DNA reads TGTGCCAGCAGTGGCCTCCCGGGACTAGCGGGATTACGGGGACAGGCCCAGTACTTC. Encoded protein: CASSGLPGLAGLRGQAQYF.

The chain carries TRBV13 and TRBJ1-2; 7 bases line up with TRBD1. Germline loops: CDR1 PRHDT, CDR2 FYEKMQ (reference sequence). This CDR3 region has 14 residues. The J segment lost 4 bases and the V segment lost 4 bases, leaving 6 bases of the junction unmatched. The CDR3 region is CASSSRQGAYGYTF. The CDR3 nucleotides are TGTGCCAGCAGCTCCAGACAGGGCGCCTATGGCTACACCTTC.

This clonotype was picked up a small number of times. V and J are TRBV7-9 and TRBJ2-7; D is unresolved. From germline, CDR1 is SEHNR and CDR2 FQNEAQ (reference sequence). CDR3 size: 13 residues. The ends were cut back, 1 base at V and 7 bases at J, with 11 bases in the middle. The CDR3 coding sequence is TGTGCCAGCAGCTTAGACCACGGCAGGGAGCAGTACGTC. Protein: CASSLDHGREQYV.

In its sample, this clonotype was seen a few times. This sequence joins TRBV6-1 and TRBJ2-6; D unclear. The V gene lost 5 bases and the J gene lost 2 bases, with 16 bases spanning the gap. The CDR3 totals 17 residues. From germline, CDR1 is MNHNS and CDR2 SASEGT. The CDR3 coding sequence is TGTGCCAGCAGTCAGACACCTCTTTGGGCTGGGGCCAACGTCCTGACTTTC. It translates to CASSQTPLWAGANVLTF.

This clonotype was counted only a few times. The rearrangement joins TRBV19 to TRBJ2-3; D not resolved. Trimming took off 3 bases at V and 6 bases at J, with 7 bases between the two ends. The V gene's germline CDR1 is LNHDA and CDR2 SQIVND (reference sequence). This CDR3 contains 12 residues. The CDR3 protein is CASSISSDTQYF. The DNA for the CDR3 is TGTGCCAGTAGTATTAGCTCGGATACGCAGTATTTT.

This clonotype was seen only a few times. V is TRBV12-3 or TRBV12-4 and J is TRBJ2-7; D call uncertain. CDR3 size: 16 residues. V lost 3 bases to trimming and J lost 0 bases, with 15 bases between them. In DNA, the CDR3 is TGTGCCAGCAGTTTCTCAGCGCGGCCGCCCTCCTACGAGCAGTACTTC. Encoded protein: CASSFSARPPSYEQYF.

The genes are TRBV7-6 and TRBJ2-3; possibly TRBD2 for D (5 bases). Trimming pared 5 bases from V and 2 bases from J, leaving 20 bases between. This CDR3 has 17 amino acids. Germline V lookup: CDR1 SGHVS, CDR2 FNYEAQ. CDR3 in amino acids: CASSPVGRIKITDTQYF. The CDR3, as DNA: TGTGCCAGCAGCCCCGTAGGGAGAATTAAAATCACAGATACGCAGTATTTT.

This clonotype showed up just a few times. This chain connects TRBV4-3 to TRBJ2-2; D possibly corresponds to TRBD1 (5 bases). Trimming stripped 1 base from V and 3 bases from J, with 12 bases between. Germline V lookup: CDR1 LGHNA, CDR2 YSLEER. The CDR3 is 16 residues long. CDR3 nucleotide sequence: TGCGCCAGCAGCCAAGGGGTTGGGGCCTACACCGGGGAGCTGTTTTTT. Amino acid sequence: CASSQGVGAYTGELFF.

The rearrangement joins TRBV4-1 to TRBJ1-2; D not certain. The CDR3 is 17 amino acids. Germline CDR1 reads MGHRA; CDR2 reads YSYEKL. V was clipped by 4 bases and J by 2 bases, with 20 bases between them. The CDR3 DNA sequence: TGCGCCAGCAGCCCTATCCCCCCGGGCCAGGCCAACTATGGCTACACCTTC. Translated: CASSPIPPGQANYGYTF.

This clonotype was seen a single time. The chain has TRBV7-3 and TRBJ2-1, with unresolved D. This CDR3 has 16 residues. Trimming left V 8 bases short and J 0 bases short, with 17 bases between. The germline V gene encodes CDR1 SGHTA and CDR2 FQGTGA. This CDR3 reads CASARLGGSSYNEQFF. DNA of the CDR3: TGTGCCAGCGCGAGGTTGGGCGGTAGCTCCTACAATGAGCAGTTCTTC. Together with reference TRBV7-3 and TRBJ2-1, the CDR3 gives the full variable domain: GAGVSQTPSNKVTEKGKYVELRCDPISGHTALYWYRQSLGQGPEFLIYFQGTGAADDSGLPNDRFFAVRPEGSVSTLKIQRTERGDSAVYLCASARLGGSSYNEQFFGPGTRLTVL.

This clonotype was detected only a few times. The chain uses TRBV7-9 and TRBJ2-1, with 9 nucleotides matching TRBD2. The CDR3 runs to 15 residues. V gave up 3 bases and J gave up 8 bases; unmatched junction bases: 8. From germline, CDR1 is SEHNR and CDR2 FQNEAQ (reference sequence). CDR3 DNA sequence: TGTGCCAGCAGCTTTAATAGCGGGAGAAGCCATGAGCAGTTCTTC. Translating it yields CASSFNSGRSHEQFF.

This clonotype was counted only a few times. The V call is TRBV13, the J call TRBJ2-4; no clear D gene. Trimming took 5 bases from V and 7 from J, leaving 9 bases between them. The CDR3 contains 12 residues. Germline V CDR1 and CDR2: PRHDT, FYEKMQ (reference sequence). This chain's CDR3 is CASSKGPNIQYF. The CDR3, as DNA: TGTGCCAGCAGCAAAGGCCCCAACATTCAGTACTTC.

Note on this clonotype: The junction shows a germline mismatch at one end, possibly a read error. The chain carries TRBV28 and TRBJ2-1, with a possible D match to TRBD1 (6 bases). The germline V gene has CDR1 MDHEN and CDR2 SYDVKM. CDR3 length: 14 amino acids. CDR3 loop: CASSLGARGNGQFF. The CDR3 nucleotides read TGTGCCAGCAGTTTGGGGGCGAGGGGTAATGGGCAGTTCTTC.

The chain carries TRBV20-1 and TRBJ2-7, with 13 bases lining up with TRBD2. The CDR3 is made up of 16 amino acids. The germline V gene has CDR1 DFQATT and CDR2 SNEGSKA (reference sequence). Losses at the gene ends were 4 bases for V and 6 bases for J; bases not matched to a gene: 12. In nucleotides, the CDR3 is TGCAGTGCTATCGTGGCAGCGGGACTAGCGGGAAGCGAGCAGTACTTC. The encoded protein is CSAIVAAGLAGSEQYF.

This clonotype was found many times. This CDR3 is CASSRGDRAYSNQPQHF. Written as DNA, the CDR3 is TGTGCCAGCAGTAGAGGGGACAGGGCGTATAGCAATCAGCCCCAGCATTTT. The chain links TRBV12-3 or TRBV12-4 to TRBJ1-5, with 9 bases identical to TRBD1. This CDR3 is built from 17 residues. V trimming: 5 bases; J trimming: 0 bases; junction bases outside the gene matches: 8.

This clonotype was seen more than once but under ten times. This chain links TRBV24-1 with TRBJ2-1, with 12 bases aligning to TRBD1. This CDR3 contains 16 residues. Germline CDR1 is KGHDR and CDR2 is SFDVKD. Trimming at V came to 4 bases and at J to 8 bases, leaving 8 bases not matched to a gene. CDR3: CATSESGQGAFDEQFF. In nucleotides, the CDR3 is TGTGCCACCAGTGAGTCGGGACAGGGGGCATTTGATGAGCAGTTCTTC.

The chain combines TRBV18 with TRBJ2-5; tentatively, D is TRBD2 (6 bases). The CDR3 is made up of 13 amino acids. Germline CDR1 reads KGHSH; CDR2 reads LQKENI. Trimming took off 1 base at V and 4 bases at J, with 7 bases between the two ends. The CDR3 is CASSPLGGETQYF. As DNA, the CDR3 is TGTGCCAGCTCACCACTGGGAGGAGAGACCCAGTACTTC.

This clonotype has at least ten counts. The V and J genes are TRBV20-1 and TRBJ2-1; a weak D match, TRBD2 (5 bases). The V gene's germline CDR1 is DFQATT and CDR2 SNEGSKA (reference sequence). The CDR3 loop spans 16 amino acids. The V end was cut by 2 bases, the J end by 4 bases, with 18 bases between. The CDR3 DNA reads TGCAGTGCTAGATTGGGTTTCCCCGGGAAGTACAATGAGCAGTTCTTC. This sequence encodes CSARLGFPGKYNEQFF.

This clonotype appeared a few times. This chain links TRBV20-1 with TRBJ2-1; TRBD2 aligns across 9 bases. The length of the CDR3 is 14 residues. Losses at the gene ends were 1 base for V and 13 bases for J; bases not matched to a gene: 11. Germline assignment: CDR1 DFQATT and CDR2 SNEGSKA (reference sequence). The CDR3: CSARGAGGPPTQFF. The CDR3 nucleotides are TGCAGTGCTAGAGGTGCGGGAGGGCCCCCTACTCAGTTCTTC.